A selection of T cell receptor beta chains follows, all from one sample in a study of CD8+ T cells in alopecia areata. The repertoire was sequenced with immunoSEQ multiplex PCR; TCRdb's copy has only in-frame clones and lacks some. This sample yields more than 150,000 clones, of which less than 65% are seen a single time; around 19% belongs to the top ten. The sample consisted of CD8+ T cells sorted from blood, taken at week 0. Every receptor here comes from a human donor with alopecia areata. CDR3s include the opening cysteine and the closing phenylalanine or tryptophan. Fields, in order: clone size, D gene, J gene, V gene, CDR3 DNA, CDR3 protein. The D gene is left open where the match is weak. Expanded clones get a size class; other rows say once, few or many, or leave the size out.

clone_size: few; d_call: .; j_call: TRBJ2-3; v_call: TRBV10-2; cdr3_nt: TGCGCCAGCAGTGATTTCGACCCCACAGATACGCAGTATTTT; cdr3_aa: CASSDFDPTDTQYF
clone_size: .; d_call: .; j_call: TRBJ2-7; v_call: TRBV13; cdr3_nt: TGTGCCAGCAGCAGCGACAGGTCATACGAGCAGTACTTC; cdr3_aa: CASSSDRSYEQYF
clone_size: few; d_call: .; j_call: TRBJ1-4; v_call: TRBV2; cdr3_nt: TGTGCCAGCAGTCCCAGACAGGCGGTTGAAAAACTGTTTTTT; cdr3_aa: CASSPRQAVEKLFF
clone_size: few; d_call: .; j_call: TRBJ2-3; v_call: TRBV29-1; cdr3_nt: TGCAGCGTTGTTTGGCTAAGCACAGATACGCAGTATTTT; cdr3_aa: CSVVWLSTDTQYF
clone_size: .; d_call: .; j_call: TRBJ1-2; v_call: TRBV4-3; cdr3_nt: TGCGCCAGCAGCCAAGTAAACAGTGCTGGCTACACCTTC; cdr3_aa: CASSQVNSAGYTF
clone_size: .; d_call: .; j_call: TRBJ1-4; v_call: TRBV7-6; cdr3_nt: TGTGCCAGCAGCTCGGACAAGATGAATGAAAAACTGTTTTTT; cdr3_aa: CASSSDKMNEKLFF
clone_size: .; d_call: TRBD1; j_call: TRBJ2-1; v_call: TRBV7-8; cdr3_nt: TGTGCCAGCAGCTTAGCGATAGGGACAGGCCCTGGCGGGGAGCAGTTCTTC; cdr3_aa: CASSLAIGTGPGGEQFF
clone_size: few; d_call: TRBD1; j_call: TRBJ1-6; v_call: TRBV12-5; cdr3_nt: TGTGCTAGTGGTTACGGACAGGCCTTTCACTTT; cdr3_aa: CASGYGQAFHF
clone_size: .; d_call: TRBD2; j_call: TRBJ2-1; v_call: TRBV5-1; cdr3_nt: TGCGCCAGCAGCTTGCCCGGGGGGGAGCAGTTCTTC; cdr3_aa: CASSLPGGEQFF
clone_size: .; d_call: TRBD2; j_call: TRBJ2-1; v_call: TRBV11-2; cdr3_nt: TGTGCCAGCAGCTCGCTAGCGGGTTGGGTCGATGAGCAGTTCTTC; cdr3_aa: CASSSLAGWVDEQFF
clone_size: few; d_call: .; j_call: TRBJ2-1; v_call: TRBV30; cdr3_nt: TGTGCCTGGAGTGATGGCAATGAGCAGTTCTTC; cdr3_aa: CAWSDGNEQFF
clone_size: .; d_call: .; j_call: TRBJ2-1; v_call: TRBV30; cdr3_nt: TGTGCCTGGAGTGTTGGTACTAACAATGAGCAGTTCTTC; cdr3_aa: CAWSVGTNNEQFF
clone_size: .; d_call: .; j_call: TRBJ2-1; v_call: TRBV9; cdr3_nt: TGTGCCAGCAGCGTAAACCCTAATGAGCAGTTCTTC; cdr3_aa: CASSVNPNEQFF
clone_size: .; d_call: .; j_call: TRBJ1-2; v_call: TRBV4-3; cdr3_nt: TGCGCCAGCAGCCAAGAGGGGAAGGGTTTGGGCTACACCTTC; cdr3_aa: CASSQEGKGLGYTF
clone_size: few; d_call: .; j_call: TRBJ2-7; v_call: TRBV9; cdr3_nt: TGTGCCAGCAGCGCCAACTCCTACGAGCAGTACTTC; cdr3_aa: CASSANSYEQYF
clone_size: .; d_call: .; j_call: TRBJ2-3; v_call: TRBV30; cdr3_nt: TGTGCCTGGACGCGGGGCTCGGGCACAGATACGCAGTATTTT; cdr3_aa: CAWTRGSGTDTQYF
clone_size: .; d_call: TRBD1; j_call: TRBJ1-1; v_call: TRBV6-6; cdr3_nt: TGTGCCAGCAGTTGGGGGACAGATGAAGCTTTCTTT; cdr3_aa: CASSWGTDEAFF
clone_size: .; d_call: .; j_call: TRBJ2-1; v_call: TRBV15; cdr3_nt: TGTGCCATATCCCCGAACGGCGCTGGGCAGTTCTTC; cdr3_aa: CAISPNGAGQFF
clone_size: .; d_call: TRBD1; j_call: TRBJ1-4; v_call: TRBV5-1; cdr3_nt: TGCGCCAGCAGCACCGCCGGGACAGGCAGTCCGGTAAAACTGTTTTTT; cdr3_aa: CASSTAGTGSPVKLFF
clone_size: few; d_call: TRBD2; j_call: TRBJ2-2; v_call: TRBV11-2; cdr3_nt: TGTGCCAGCAGCTTGGCGGGGGACACCGGGGAGCTGTTTTTT; cdr3_aa: CASSLAGDTGELFF
clone_size: few; d_call: .; j_call: TRBJ1-1; v_call: TRBV6-6; cdr3_nt: TGTGCCAGCAGTTATCCAGCCGTGAACACTGAAGCTTTCTTT; cdr3_aa: CASSYPAVNTEAFF
clone_size: .; d_call: TRBD2; j_call: TRBJ2-1; v_call: TRBV4-1; cdr3_nt: TGCGCCAGCAGCCAAGATGCGACTAGCGGGGGAAAGGATGAGCAGTTCTTC; cdr3_aa: CASSQDATSGGKDEQFF
clone_size: .; d_call: TRBD1; j_call: TRBJ1-2; v_call: TRBV7-9; cdr3_nt: TGTGCCAGCAGCGCTGGACAGGGGGCAAGGGGCTACACCTTC; cdr3_aa: CASSAGQGARGYTF
clone_size: .; d_call: .; j_call: TRBJ2-1; v_call: TRBV7-9; cdr3_nt: TGTGCCAGCAGCCCCCCGATCCAACCCTACAATGAGCAGTTCTTC; cdr3_aa: CASSPPIQPYNEQFF
clone_size: .; d_call: .; j_call: TRBJ2-7; v_call: TRBV7-9; cdr3_nt: TGTGCCAGCAGCCCCGGGTCCACGGCACTCTACGAGCAGTACTTC; cdr3_aa: CASSPGSTALYEQYF
clone_size: few; d_call: TRBD1; j_call: TRBJ2-3; v_call: TRBV5-4; cdr3_nt: TGTGCCAGCAGCTTAACAGGGGAAGATACGCAGTATTTT; cdr3_aa: CASSLTGEDTQYF
clone_size: .; d_call: TRBD1; j_call: TRBJ1-5; v_call: TRBV27; cdr3_nt: TGTGCCAGCAGTCCGGGGACAGGGGGCCAACAGCCCCAGCATTTT; cdr3_aa: CASSPGTGGQQPQHF
clone_size: .; d_call: .; j_call: TRBJ1-1; v_call: TRBV9; cdr3_nt: TGTGCCAGCAGCGTAGAATTCTCTGGGAGCACTGAAGCTTTCTTT; cdr3_aa: CASSVEFSGSTEAFF
clone_size: .; d_call: .; j_call: TRBJ1-5; v_call: TRBV5-8; cdr3_nt: TGTGCCAGCAGTCCGCCGGGCCGGAGAAATCAGCCCCAGCATTTT; cdr3_aa: CASSPPGRRNQPQHF
clone_size: .; d_call: .; j_call: TRBJ1-1; v_call: TRBV29-1; cdr3_nt: TGCAGCGTTGAATTGGGCACTGAAGCTTTCTTT; cdr3_aa: CSVELGTEAFF
clone_size: .; d_call: .; j_call: TRBJ2-7; v_call: TRBV2; cdr3_nt: TGTGCCAGCACCCCGGGACATGGGACGGACGAGCAGTACTTC; cdr3_aa: CASTPGHGTDEQYF
clone_size: .; d_call: .; j_call: TRBJ2-1; v_call: TRBV4-3; cdr3_nt: TGCGCCAGCAGCCAAGACCCCCCTAGCGAGGGGTACAATGAGCAGTTCTTC; cdr3_aa: CASSQDPPSEGYNEQFF
clone_size: .; d_call: TRBD1; j_call: TRBJ1-2; v_call: TRBV27; cdr3_nt: TGTGCCAGCAGTCCGACAGGGGATGGCTACACCTTC; cdr3_aa: CASSPTGDGYTF
clone_size: .; d_call: .; j_call: TRBJ2-1; v_call: TRBV9; cdr3_nt: TGTGCCAGCAGCGTAGGTGGTTTCGACCTCTACAATGAGCAGTTCTTC; cdr3_aa: CASSVGGFDLYNEQFF
clone_size: .; d_call: .; j_call: TRBJ1-2; v_call: TRBV2; cdr3_nt: TGTGCCAGCAGTGAAACCCCGGCAGGCGAGTATGGCTACACCTTC; cdr3_aa: CASSETPAGEYGYTF
clone_size: once; d_call: .; j_call: TRBJ2-3; v_call: TRBV7-3; cdr3_nt: TGTGCCAGCAGCTTACAGGTCCCAGATACGCAGTATTTT; cdr3_aa: CASSLQVPDTQYF
clone_size: .; d_call: .; j_call: TRBJ2-1; v_call: TRBV30; cdr3_nt: TGTGCCTGGAGCGATTACAATGAGCAGTTCTTC; cdr3_aa: CAWSDYNEQFF
clone_size: .; d_call: TRBD2; j_call: TRBJ2-7; v_call: TRBV10-3; cdr3_nt: TGTGCCATCAGTTTACTAGCGGGGGATAAGGGGGCTCACTACGAGCAGTACTTC; cdr3_aa: CAISLLAGDKGAHYEQYF
clone_size: .; d_call: .; j_call: TRBJ1-2; v_call: TRBV30; cdr3_nt: TGTGCCTGGAGTTTAGGGCTGGATGGCTACACCTTC; cdr3_aa: CAWSLGLDGYTF
clone_size: .; d_call: .; j_call: TRBJ2-7; v_call: TRBV4-3; cdr3_nt: TGCGCCAGCAGCCAAGATGTAGACTCCTACGAGCAGTACTTC; cdr3_aa: CASSQDVDSYEQYF
clone_size: .; d_call: .; j_call: TRBJ1-4; v_call: TRBV7-9; cdr3_nt: TGTGCCAGCAGCTCCTCAAATGAAAAACTGTTTTTT; cdr3_aa: CASSSSNEKLFF
clone_size: few; d_call: TRBD2; j_call: TRBJ2-7; v_call: TRBV28; cdr3_nt: TGTGCCAGCAGGGAGACTAGCGGCGAGCAGTACTTC; cdr3_aa: CASRETSGEQYF
clone_size: once; d_call: TRBD1; j_call: TRBJ2-7; v_call: TRBV6-6; cdr3_nt: TGTGCCAGCGCATTGGGGACAGGGGTTGGCGAGCAGTACTTC; cdr3_aa: CASALGTGVGEQYF
clone_size: .; d_call: .; j_call: TRBJ2-1; v_call: TRBV7-6; cdr3_nt: TGTGCCAGCAGCTTAGGTTTCCATGAGCAGTTCTTC; cdr3_aa: CASSLGFHEQFF
clone_size: few; d_call: .; j_call: TRBJ1-1; v_call: TRBV20-1; cdr3_nt: TGCAGTGCTAACCTGGGGACTGAAGCTTTCTTT; cdr3_aa: CSANLGTEAFF
clone_size: .; d_call: .; j_call: TRBJ2-2; v_call: TRBV5-1; cdr3_nt: TGCGCCAGCAGCTCAGACAGAATGCGGGAGCTGTTTTTT; cdr3_aa: CASSSDRMRELFF
clone_size: .; d_call: .; j_call: TRBJ2-4; v_call: TRBV4-1; cdr3_nt: TGCGCCAGCAGCCAAGAATCCGGGGCCAAAAACATTCAGTACTTC; cdr3_aa: CASSQESGAKNIQYF
clone_size: .; d_call: TRBD2; j_call: TRBJ2-3; v_call: TRBV15; cdr3_nt: TGTGCCACCAGCAGAGATCCCCGGGGGGGCAGCACAGATACGCAGTATTTT; cdr3_aa: CATSRDPRGGSTDTQYF
clone_size: .; d_call: TRBD1; j_call: TRBJ1-2; v_call: TRBV29-1; cdr3_nt: TGCAGCGTTGAATGGAGGGACAGCGCTAACTATGGCTACACCTTC; cdr3_aa: CSVEWRDSANYGYTF
clone_size: .; d_call: .; j_call: TRBJ2-3; v_call: TRBV7-2; cdr3_nt: TGTGCCAGCAGCCTATACCGTGGGACAGATACGCAGTATTTT; cdr3_aa: CASSLYRGTDTQYF
clone_size: .; d_call: .; j_call: TRBJ2-7; v_call: TRBV4-3; cdr3_nt: TGCGCCAGCAGCCAAGATCTGGGACCCTACGAGCAGTACTTC; cdr3_aa: CASSQDLGPYEQYF
clone_size: .; d_call: TRBD1; j_call: TRBJ2-7; v_call: TRBV19; cdr3_nt: TGTGCCAGTAGTATCACAGGGGAAGACGAGCAGTACTTC; cdr3_aa: CASSITGEDEQYF